These 5 T cell receptor beta chains originate from one sample sequenced in a study of T cell responses to AZD1222 COVID-19 vaccine. Some clones are missing from TCRdb's copy, which holds only in-frame ones; the method was immunoSEQ multiplex PCR. The sample contains some 170,000 clones, about 88% of which appear only once. The source material was peripheral blood, sampled on day 0 of AZD1222 vaccination. These receptors originate from an adult in good health.

The rearrangement uses TRBV7-6 and TRBJ1-5; no clear D. Looked up from germline, CDR1 is SGHVS and CDR2 is FNYEAQ. The CDR3 extends over 13 amino acids. The ends were cut back, 8 bases at V and 5 bases at J, with 13 bases in the middle. The CDR3 nucleotides are TGTGCCAGCGCCAGGACGGATGATCAGCCCCAGCATTTT. This translates into CASARTDDQPQHF.

The V call is TRBV5-4, the J call TRBJ1-1; D is unresolved. The V end was cut by 0 bases, the J end by 1 base, with 16 bases between. This CDR3 spans 17 amino acids. Germline CDR1 reads SGHNT; CDR2 reads YYREEE (reference sequence). In DNA form, the CDR3 reads TGTGCCAGCAGCTTGGTGCCCTTCGATGAAGGGAACACTGAAGCTTTCTTT. It is translated as CASSLVPFDEGNTEAFF.

This sequence joins TRBV2 and TRBJ2-5; 8 bases line up with TRBD2. This CDR3 has 11 residues. V shed 11 bases and J 3 bases; nucleotides not matched to a gene: 2. In germline, CDR1 is SNHLY, CDR2 FYNNEI. The CDR3 spells CALGREETQYF. CDR3 coding DNA: TGTGCCCTCGGGAGGGAAGAGACCCAGTACTTC.

J is TRBJ2-1 and V is TRBV6-5, with unresolved D. The length of the CDR3 is 13 residues. Trimming removed 4 bases at V and 2 bases at J, with 6 bases between. Per the germline V gene, CDR1 is MNHEY and CDR2 is SVGAGI. For the CDR3, the DNA is TGTGCCAGCAGTTTGAGCGCCTACAATGAGCAGTTCTTC. It translates to CASSLSAYNEQFF.

The genes are TRBV2 and TRBJ2-7; possible D gene TRBD2, 6 bases. The germline gives CDR1 SNHLY, CDR2 FYNNEI. The CDR3 is made up of 13 amino acids. V was clipped by 7 bases and J by 1 base, with 11 bases between them. The CDR3 reads CASIAAPSYEQYF. CDR3 in DNA: TGTGCCAGCATAGCGGCACCTTCCTACGAGCAGTACTTC.